This TCR beta chain was recorded in a study of shared clonotypes between healthy human individuals. Both subsets, CD45RA+ naive and CD45RA-negative memory, were split from the CD4+ cells. For this clone: What it binds is not known.

Each subset's genomic DNA was shared equally among a number of immunoSEQ plates. Repertoires were generated with immunoSEQ multiplex PCR, while TCRdb's copy carries only in-frame clones and drops some. The table shows roughly 500,000 clones, with roughly 95% occurring only once. Notes on the study in general: Specimens sampled were limited to blood, with tissue repertoires likely differing. The four-donor shared clonotypes exceeded non-shared clonotypes in generation probability, with non-shared ones scoring lower.

V lost 2 bases and J 8 bases, leaving 6 bases between the germline ends. The CDR3 is 12 residues long. Germline CDR1 MGHRA, CDR2 YSYEKL. The sequencing input was naive CD4+ T cells sorted from blood. As for subset: CD45RA+ positively selected. This sequence originates from a woman aged 30 to 39 in good health. The rearrangement links TRBV4-1 to TRBJ1-4, with D possibly being TRBD1 (5 bases). In DNA, the CDR3 is TGCGCCAGCAGCCAAAACAGGGAAAAACTGTTTTTT. This sequence encodes CASSQNREKLFF.